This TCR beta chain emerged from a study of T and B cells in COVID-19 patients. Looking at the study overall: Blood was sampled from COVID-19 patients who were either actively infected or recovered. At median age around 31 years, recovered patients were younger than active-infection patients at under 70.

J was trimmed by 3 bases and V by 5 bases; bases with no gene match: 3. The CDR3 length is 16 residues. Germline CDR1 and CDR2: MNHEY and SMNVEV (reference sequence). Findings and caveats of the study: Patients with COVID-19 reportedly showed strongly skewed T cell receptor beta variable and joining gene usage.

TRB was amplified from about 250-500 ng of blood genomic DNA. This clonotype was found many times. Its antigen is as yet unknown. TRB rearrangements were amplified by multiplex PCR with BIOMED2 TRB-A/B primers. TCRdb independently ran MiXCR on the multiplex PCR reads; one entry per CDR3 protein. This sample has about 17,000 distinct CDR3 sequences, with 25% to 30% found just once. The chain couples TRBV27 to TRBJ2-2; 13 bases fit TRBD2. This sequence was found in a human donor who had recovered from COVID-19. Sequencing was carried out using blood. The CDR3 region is CASSRGLAGHTGELFF. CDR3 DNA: TGTGCCAGCAGTAGGGGACTAGCGGGGCACACCGGGGAGCTGTTTTTT.